The next 3 T cell receptor beta chains were all read from a single sample in a study of cytotoxic CD8 clonotypes in ibrutinib-treated CLL. Libraries were prepared by immunoSEQ multiplex PCR; TCRdb keeps only in-frame clonotypes and omits some of them. This table holds approximately 100,000 clones, 50% to 65% found once. This sample comprised PBMCs, obtained after 24 months of ibrutinib treatment. These receptors were collected from a human donor with chronic lymphocytic leukemia.

The V gene is TRBV29-1, the J gene TRBJ1-1; tentative D call: TRBD1 (5 bases). Trimming stripped 7 bases from V and 7 bases from J, with 16 bases between. The germline V gene has CDR1 SQVTM and CDR2 ANQGSEA. The CDR3 runs 12 residues. The CDR3: CSGWDGDLEAFF. The CDR3 bases are TGCAGCGGATGGGACGGCGATCTTGAAGCTTTCTTT.

This chain joins TRBV7-2 and TRBJ2-3; TRBD2 matches at 10 bases. Germline assignment: CDR1 SGHTA and CDR2 FQGNSA. The CDR3 consists of 17 residues. J lost 2 bases, V lost 1 base, and 6 bases had no gene match. CDR3 in amino acids: CASSLGPLAGFTDTQYF. CDR3 sequence (DNA): TGTGCCAGCAGCTTAGGACCACTAGCGGGGTTCACAGATACGCAGTATTTT.

The V and J genes are TRBV28 and TRBJ2-1; weak D call: TRBD1 (5 bases). The length of the CDR3 is 12 residues. Trimming took 5 bases from V and 6 from J, leaving 8 bases between them. Per the germline V gene, CDR1 is MDHEN and CDR2 is SYDVKM. CDR3 protein: CASSGQGNEQFF. The DNA for the CDR3 is TGTGCCAGCAGTGGCCAGGGCAATGAGCAGTTCTTC.